The rows below give T cell receptor beta chains drawn from one sample of a study of cytomegalovirus exposure and HLA in healthy donors. Profiling relied on immunoSEQ multiplex PCR, and the TCRdb table lists in-frame clones only, not all of them. Among some 140,000 clones listed, over 70% were seen once. The sample taken for sequencing was PBMCs. The receptors originated from a man in his late teens or twenties in good health and CMV-seronegative. The CDR3 runs from the conserved cysteine through the conserved F or W. The D gene is left open where the match is weak. Size is stated for part of the rows, as once, few or many counts, or as a class when the clone is expanded.

cdr3_aa cdr3_nt clone_size j_call cdr3_length d_call v_call
CASSEFGRGENFYGYTF TGTGCCAGCAGTGAATTTGGCAGGGGAGAAAATTTTTATGGCTACACCTTC . TRBJ1-2 17 . TRBV25-1
CASSRDNYNEQFF TGTGCCAGTTCCAGGGACAACTACAATGAGCAGTTCTTC . TRBJ2-1 13 . TRBV19
CASSALEYGYTF TGTGCCAGCAGCGCCTTGGAGTATGGCTACACCTTC . TRBJ1-2 12 . TRBV7-9
CASSLRTATEAFF TGTGCCAGCAGCTTAAGAACAGCCACTGAAGCTTTCTTT . TRBJ1-1 13 . TRBV11-2
CATSIQGGETQYF TGTGCCACCAGCATACAGGGGGGAGAGACCCAGTACTTC . TRBJ2-5 13 TRBD1 TRBV15
CASSPIRTGGRNEQFF TGTGCCAGCTCACCAATCAGGACGGGGGGGCGGAATGAGCAGTTCTTC . TRBJ2-1 16 TRBD2 TRBV18
CASSEMEGYEQYF TGTGCCAGCAGTGAAATGGAGGGTTACGAGCAGTACTTC . TRBJ2-7 13 . TRBV2
CASSLAGSEQYF TGCGCCAGCAGCTTGGCAGGGTCCGAGCAGTACTTC once TRBJ2-7 12 . TRBV5-1
CASSWRGAVSGELFF TGTGCCAGCAGCTGGCGGGGGGCCGTGAGCGGGGAGCTGTTTTTT once TRBJ2-2 15 TRBD2 TRBV5-6
CASSLARSYGYTF TGTGCCAGCAGCTTAGCACGGAGCTATGGCTACACCTTC once TRBJ1-2 13 . TRBV7-2
CASSLETGIGELFF TGTGCCAGCAGCTTGGAAACAGGGATCGGGGAGCTGTTTTTT . TRBJ2-2 14 . TRBV5-4
CASSSGVASYEQYF TGTGCCAGCAGCTCAGGGGTGGCATCCTACGAGCAGTACTTC . TRBJ2-7 14 . TRBV7-2
CAWSKQGDLSNEQFF TGTGCCTGGAGTAAACAGGGTGATTTGTCCAATGAGCAGTTCTTC . TRBJ2-1 15 . TRBV30
CASSAHTTGDASGANVLTF TGTGCCAGCAGCGCCCACACGACAGGGGATGCCTCTGGGGCCAACGTCCTGACTTTC . TRBJ2-6 19 TRBD1 TRBV9
CATSPSSYNEQFF TGTGCCACCTCACCCAGCTCCTACAATGAGCAGTTCTTC . TRBJ2-1 13 . TRBV19
CASKGQYNSPLHF TGTGCCAGCAAGGGACAGTATAATTCACCCCTCCACTTT . TRBJ1-6 13 TRBD1 TRBV6-1
CAIVSYSYNSPLHF TGTGCCATCGTGTCGTACTCCTATAATTCACCCCTCCACTTT . TRBJ1-6 14 . TRBV10-3
CASSFRLGQGYTGELFF TGTGCCAGCAGTTTTCGGCTGGGCCAGGGTTACACCGGGGAGCTGTTTTTT . TRBJ2-2 17 . TRBV27
CASSWGLAGGRNEQFF TGTGCTAGCAGCTGGGGACTAGCGGGGGGAAGGAATGAGCAGTTCTTC . TRBJ2-1 16 TRBD2 TRBV7-7
CASSTRQGDAFF TGTGCCAGCAGTACCAGACAGGGTGATGCTTTCTTT few TRBJ1-1 12 TRBD1 TRBV6-5
CASSDRQGNSPLHF TGTGCCAGCAGTGATCGACAGGGAAATTCACCCCTCCACTTT few TRBJ1-6 14 TRBD1 TRBV6-1
CASNLAYGYTF TGTGCCAGCAATCTGGCCTATGGCTACACCTTC . TRBJ1-2 11 . TRBV6-1